This TCR beta chain was documented in a study of shared clonotypes between healthy human individuals. Concerning this clone itself: Antigen: not known.

Sorted-subset replicate PCR reactions were performed with approximately 200 ng DNA, corresponding to roughly 30,000 T cell genomes. Method: immunoSEQ multiplex PCR; TCRdb's copy keeps in-frame clones and lacks some. The sample includes some 2,000,000 clones, 85% to 95% of them seen just once. Whole-study results and caveats: The generation probabilities recorded for non-shared clonotypes fell below those of clonotypes shared by all four donors. In this cohort, only blood was sampled, and tissue repertoires likely differ. Estimated richness was generally greater in naive than memory subsets.

V shed 8 bases and J shed 1 base, with 10 bases lying between them. Germline V CDR1 and CDR2: SGHRS, YFSETQ. The CDR3 is made up of 14 amino acids. This chain links TRBV5-1 with TRBJ2-6; D is undetermined. The sample consisted of naive CD4+ T cells sorted from blood. Specified subset: CD45RA+ positively selected. The sequence was collected from a man younger than 35 in good health. The CDR3 is CASMTRSGANVLTF. The CDR3 DNA is TGCGCCAGTATGACGCGATCTGGGGCCAACGTCCTGACTTTC.